This T cell receptor beta chain was obtained from a study of shared clonotypes between healthy human individuals. At the level of the study: A couple of female and three male donors aged 18 to 49 were enrolled. Overall study findings and caveats: Sample collection involved blood only; tissue repertoires are likely different.

V lost 1 base and J lost 0, with 15 bases in between. The CDR3 consists of 17 residues. CDR1 and CDR2 (germline): LNHNV, YYDKDF (reference sequence). The repertoire was sequenced with immunoSEQ multiplex PCR; TCRdb's copy has only in-frame clones and lacks some. The sample holds about 480,000 clones, nearly 80% seen once. Healthy adults negative for HIV, lacking recent acute infections or vaccinations, served as donors. This clone was counted once. Antigen unknown. Sequencing input: PBMCs. The chain employs TRBV15 and TRBJ2-5; D perhaps matches TRBD2 (6 bases). The TCR comes from a woman between 40 and 55 years old in good health. Some clones in this sample may be carry-over from other donors' samples. The CDR3 sequence is CATSRGGVAVYQETQYF. The CDR3 bases are TGTGCCACCAGCAGAGGGGGAGTAGCGGTGTACCAAGAGACCCAGTACTTC. Full variable domain (missing parts from reference TRBV15 and TRBJ2-5): DAMVIQNPRYQVTQFGKPVTLSCSQTLNHNVMYWYQQKSSQAPKLLFHYYDKDFNNEADTPDNFQSRRPNTSFCFLDIRSPGLGDTAMYLCATSRGGVAVYQETQYFGPGTRLLVL.